The rows below give T cell receptor beta chains drawn from one sample of a study of T cell responses to AZD1222 COVID-19 vaccine. TCRdb's copy holds only in-frame clones and misses some; the assay was immunoSEQ multiplex PCR. Altogether some 130,000 clones are present, 89% being singletons, with the ten largest covering approximately 9.8%. The sequenced sample was peripheral blood, obtained 28 days after the second AZD1222 dose. The receptors here all came from an adult who received the AZD1222 COVID-19 vaccine. Each CDR3 is given with its conserved first and last residue. The D gene is left open where the match is weak. Size values are once, few and many counts, or a class for expanded clones, and some rows have none.

J,V,D,size,length,CDR3,DNA
TRBJ1-1,TRBV19,.,.,12,CASIEENTEAFF,TGTGCCAGTATAGAGGAGAACACTGAAGCTTTCTTT
TRBJ1-2,TRBV19,.,.,12,CASSIGTGYYTF,TGTGCCAGTAGTATAGGCACAGGGTATTACACCTTC
TRBJ1-2,TRBV25-1,.,.,11,CASSYNYGYTF,TGTGCCAGCAGTTATAACTATGGCTACACCTTC
TRBJ1-2,TRBV7-2,.,.,13,CASSSGINYGYTF,TGTGCCAGCAGCTCCGGGATTAACTATGGCTACACCTTC
TRBJ1-6,TRBV5-1,.,.,15,CASSPGGYYNSPLHF,TGCGCCAGCAGCCCCGGGGGGTACTATAATTCACCCCTCCACTTT
TRBJ1-6,TRBV27,TRBD1,.,15,CASSLGQGSHSPLHF,TGTGCCAGCAGTTTGGGACAGGGAAGCCATTCACCCCTCCACTTT
TRBJ2-3,TRBV30,.,.,13,CAWATSFADTQYF,TGTGCCTGGGCGACTAGTTTCGCAGATACGCAGTATTTT
TRBJ1-1,TRBV2,TRBD1,.,15,CACRGESGWDTEAFF,TGTGCCTGCAGGGGGGAGAGTGGTTGGGACACTGAAGCTTTCTTT
TRBJ1-2,TRBV5-1,.,.,14,CASSLDSTNYGYTF,TGCGCCAGCAGCTTGGACAGTACAAACTATGGCTACACCTTC
TRBJ1-6,TRBV15,.,.,15,CATSRVGGLDSPLHF,TGTGCCACCAGCAGAGTTGGGGGATTAGATTCACCCCTCCACTTT
TRBJ1-1,TRBV12-3/TRBV12-4,.,.,13,CASRGWGGTEAFF,TGTGCCAGCAGGGGATGGGGGGGGACTGAAGCTTTCTTT
TRBJ2-5,TRBV9,.,.,13,CASSVAGGETQYF,TGTGCCAGCAGCGTAGCCGGGGGAGAGACCCAGTACTTC
TRBJ1-2,TRBV6-5,.,.,14,CASSYGLQGYGYTF,TGTGCCAGCAGCTACGGCCTGCAGGGATATGGCTACACCTTC
TRBJ2-1,TRBV20-1,TRBD2,.,20,CSASSNVGLAGWYRLNEQFF,TGCAGTGCTAGTTCGAATGTTGGTCTAGCGGGGTGGTATCGGCTAAATGAGCAGTTCTTC
TRBJ1-2,TRBV13,.,.,16,CASSLGWGQAADGYTF,TGTGCCAGCAGCTTAGGCTGGGGGCAGGCCGCTGATGGCTACACCTTC
TRBJ2-1,TRBV2,TRBD2,.,16,CASSGLAPSSYNEQFF,TGTGCCAGCAGTGGACTAGCGCCGAGCTCCTACAATGAGCAGTTCTTC
TRBJ1-2,TRBV2,.,.,13,CASSEVEGGGYTF,TGTGCCAGCAGTGAAGTAGAGGGGGGTGGCTACACCTTC
TRBJ2-1,TRBV10-1,TRBD1,.,16,CASSEGGPSLYNEQFF,TGCGCCAGCAGTGAAGGGGGCCCGTCGCTATACAATGAGCAGTTCTTC
TRBJ1-3,TRBV30,.,.,14,CAWGHLVSGNTIYF,TGTGCCTGGGGACACCTAGTCTCTGGAAACACCATATATTTT
TRBJ2-1,TRBV2,.,.,16,CASSHASASSYNEQFF,TGTGCCAGCAGCCACGCCTCGGCTAGCTCCTACAATGAGCAGTTCTTC
TRBJ2-1,TRBV4-2,TRBD1,.,15,CASSQGGTGGSEQFF,TGTGCCAGCAGCCAAGGCGGGACAGGGGGGAGTGAGCAGTTCTTC
TRBJ1-1,TRBV6-5,TRBD1,.,11,CASIQGGRAFF,TGTGCCAGCATTCAGGGGGGACGGGCTTTCTTT
TRBJ1-6,TRBV2,.,.,14,CASSEEGGNSPLHF,TGTGCCAGCAGTGAAGAGGGGGGCAATTCACCCCTCCACTTT
TRBJ2-5,TRBV11-2,.,.,12,CASSQYQETQYF,TGTGCCAGCAGCCAGTACCAAGAGACCCAGTACTTC
TRBJ1-1,TRBV7-9,.,once,10,CASSSGEAFF,TGTGCCAGCAGCTCCGGTGAAGCTTTCTTT
TRBJ2-7,TRBV7-2,TRBD1,.,14,CASSRTGGAGEQYF,TGTGCCAGCAGCCGGACAGGGGGCGCGGGGGAGCAGTACTTC
TRBJ1-2,TRBV30,TRBD1,.,16,CACLRDSQSGGYGYTF,TGTGCCTGCCTCCGGGACAGTCAATCTGGGGGCTATGGCTACACCTTC
TRBJ2-4,TRBV29-1,TRBD1,.,13,CSVEVDRGNIQYF,TGCAGCGTTGAAGTGGACAGGGGAAACATTCAGTACTTC
TRBJ2-7,TRBV11-2,.,few,14,CASSLPGGFYEQYF,TGTGCCAGCAGCTTACCCGGGGGATTCTACGAGCAGTACTTC